The present T cell receptor beta chain was sequenced within a study of CD8+ T cells in alopecia areata. Findings of the study overall: Scalp repertoires also include resident alphabeta T cells from normal skin.

The table lists this clone with a few counts. Its antigen remains unknown. Cell sorting was applied to PBMCs, and CD4+ and CD8+ T cells were collected. Sequencing templates came from extracted RNA that was reverse transcribed into cDNA. Libraries were prepared by immunoSEQ multiplex PCR; TCRdb keeps only in-frame clonotypes and omits some of them. The data contain 85,000 to 110,000 clones, roughly 53% of them seen just once; the ten biggest clones take up 8% to 10%. With 0 bases removed from V and 1 base from J, the gap between germline ends came to 10 bases. The CDR3 has 15 residues. In germline, CDR1 is SGHDT, CDR2 YYEEEE.

The V and J genes are TRBV5-6 and TRBJ1-1, with D unclear. This TCR was recovered from a human donor in good health. Sequenced material: CD4+ T cells sorted from blood. The CDR3 DNA is TGTGCCAGCAGCTTGGGTCGTCATCCGAACACTGAAGCTTTCTTT. Translated: CASSLGRHPNTEAFF.